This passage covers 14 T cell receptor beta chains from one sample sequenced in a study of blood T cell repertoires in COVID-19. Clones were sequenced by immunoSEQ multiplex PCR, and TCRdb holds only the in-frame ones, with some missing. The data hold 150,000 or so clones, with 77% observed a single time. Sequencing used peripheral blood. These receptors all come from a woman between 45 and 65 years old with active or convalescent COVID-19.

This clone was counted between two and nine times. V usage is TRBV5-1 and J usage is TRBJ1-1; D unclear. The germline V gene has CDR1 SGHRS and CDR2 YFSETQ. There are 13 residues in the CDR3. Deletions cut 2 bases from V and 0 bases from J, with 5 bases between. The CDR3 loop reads CASSLIVNTEAFF. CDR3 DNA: TGCGCCAGCAGCTTAATCGTGAACACTGAAGCTTTCTTT. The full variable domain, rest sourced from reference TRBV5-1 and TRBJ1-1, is KAGVTQTPRYLIKTRGQQVTLSCSPISGHRSVSWYQQTPGQGLQFLFEYFSETQRNKGNFPGRFSGRQFSNSRSEMNVSTLELGDSALYLCASSLIVNTEAFFGQGTRLTVV.

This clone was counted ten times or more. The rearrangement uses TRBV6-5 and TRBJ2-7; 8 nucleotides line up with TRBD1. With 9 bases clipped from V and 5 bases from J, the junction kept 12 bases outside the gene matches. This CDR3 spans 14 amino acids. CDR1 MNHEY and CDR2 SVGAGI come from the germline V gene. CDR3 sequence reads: CASRRTGTWHEQYF. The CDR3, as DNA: TGTGCCAGTCGCCGGACAGGGACCTGGCACGAGCAGTACTTC.

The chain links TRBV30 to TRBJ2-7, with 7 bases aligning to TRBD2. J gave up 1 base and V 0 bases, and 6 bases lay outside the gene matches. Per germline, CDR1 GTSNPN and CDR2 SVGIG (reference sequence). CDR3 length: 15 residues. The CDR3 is CAWSVTLRGSYEQYF. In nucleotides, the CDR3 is TGTGCCTGGAGTGTAACCTTGCGGGGGTCCTACGAGCAGTACTTC.

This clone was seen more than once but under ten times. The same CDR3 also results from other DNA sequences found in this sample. Here the CDR3 reads CASSQDRDQPQHF. In nucleotides, the CDR3 is TGTGCCAGCAGCCAAGACAGGGATCAGCCCCAGCATTTT. The chain uses TRBV4-2 and TRBJ1-5, with TRBD1 as a possible D gene (5 bases). Germline assignment: CDR1 LGHNA and CDR2 YNFKEQ. The CDR3 consists of 13 residues. The V and J ends lost 0 bases and 5 bases respectively, with 5 bases between them.

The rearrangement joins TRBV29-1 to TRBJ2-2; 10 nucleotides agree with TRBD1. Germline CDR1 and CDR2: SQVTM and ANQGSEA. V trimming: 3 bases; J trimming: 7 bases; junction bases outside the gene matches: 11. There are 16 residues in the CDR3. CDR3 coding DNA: TGCAGCGTTGAGGTTTTGGGGACAGGGGATGGCGGGGAGCTGTTTTTT. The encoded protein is CSVEVLGTGDGGELFF.

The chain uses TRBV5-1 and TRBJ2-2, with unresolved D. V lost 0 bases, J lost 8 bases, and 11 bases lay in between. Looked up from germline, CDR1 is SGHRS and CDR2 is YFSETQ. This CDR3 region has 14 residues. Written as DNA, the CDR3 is TGCGCCAGCAGCTTGGTGGGCGCTCCGGGGGAGCTGTTTTTT. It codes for CASSLVGAPGELFF.

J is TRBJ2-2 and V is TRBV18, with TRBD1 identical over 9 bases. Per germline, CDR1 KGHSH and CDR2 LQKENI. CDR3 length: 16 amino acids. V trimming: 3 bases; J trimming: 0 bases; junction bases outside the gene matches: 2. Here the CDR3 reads CASSPTGGANTGELFF. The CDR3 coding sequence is TGTGCCAGCTCACCTACAGGGGGCGCGAACACCGGGGAGCTGTTTTTT.

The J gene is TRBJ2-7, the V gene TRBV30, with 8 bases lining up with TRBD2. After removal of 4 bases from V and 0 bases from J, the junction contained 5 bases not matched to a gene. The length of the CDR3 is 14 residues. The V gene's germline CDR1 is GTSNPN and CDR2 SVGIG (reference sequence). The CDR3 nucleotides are TGTGCCTGGACCCCTAGCGGGCACTCCTACGAGCAGTACTTC. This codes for CAWTPSGHSYEQYF.

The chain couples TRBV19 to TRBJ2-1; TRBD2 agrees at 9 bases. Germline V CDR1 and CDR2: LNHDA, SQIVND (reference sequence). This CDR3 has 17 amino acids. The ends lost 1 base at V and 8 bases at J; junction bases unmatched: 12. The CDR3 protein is CASSIGLSSGSRDEQFF. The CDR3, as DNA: TGTGCCAGTAGTATAGGTCTCAGTAGCGGGAGCCGGGATGAGCAGTTCTTC.

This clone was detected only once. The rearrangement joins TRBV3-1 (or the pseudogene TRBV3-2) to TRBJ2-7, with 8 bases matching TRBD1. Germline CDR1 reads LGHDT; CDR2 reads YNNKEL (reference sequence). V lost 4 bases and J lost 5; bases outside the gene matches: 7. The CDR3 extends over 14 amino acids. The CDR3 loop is CASSRTGWSDEQYF. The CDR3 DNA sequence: TGTGCCAGCAGCCGGACAGGGTGGTCCGACGAGCAGTACTTC.

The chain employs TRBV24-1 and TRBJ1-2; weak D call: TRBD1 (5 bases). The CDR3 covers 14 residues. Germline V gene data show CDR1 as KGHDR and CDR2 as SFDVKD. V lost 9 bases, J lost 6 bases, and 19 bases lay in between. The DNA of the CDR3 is TGTGCCACCGGCAGACTTCCCGGGGGGGATGGCTACACCTTC. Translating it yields CATGRLPGGDGYTF.

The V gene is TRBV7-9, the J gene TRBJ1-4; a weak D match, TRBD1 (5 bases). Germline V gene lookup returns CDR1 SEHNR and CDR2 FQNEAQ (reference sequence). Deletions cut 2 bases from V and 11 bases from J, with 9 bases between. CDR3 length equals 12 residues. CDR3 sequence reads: CASSLQGLKLFF. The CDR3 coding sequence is TGTGCCAGCAGCTTACAGGGCCTGAAACTGTTTTTT.

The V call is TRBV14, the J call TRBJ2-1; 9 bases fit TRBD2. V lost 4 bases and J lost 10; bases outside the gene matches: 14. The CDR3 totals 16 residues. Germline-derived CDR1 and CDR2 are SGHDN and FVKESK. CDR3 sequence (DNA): TGTGCCAGCAGCCGACCCCGGACGATTAGCGGGGGAGAGCAGTTCTTC. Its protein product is CASSRPRTISGGEQFF.

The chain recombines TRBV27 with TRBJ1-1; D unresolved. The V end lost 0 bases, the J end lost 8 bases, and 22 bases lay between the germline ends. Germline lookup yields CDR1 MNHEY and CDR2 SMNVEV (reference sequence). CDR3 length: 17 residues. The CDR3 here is CASSLSRESTEGIEAFF. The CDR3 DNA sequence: TGTGCCAGCAGTTTATCGCGGGAAAGCACGGAAGGGATCGAAGCTTTCTTT.